This entry lists 6 T cell receptor beta chains sequenced from one sample in a study of monozygotic twins with inflammatory bowel disease. TCRdb reprocessed the 5' RACE reads and stores each CDR3 protein as one record, lacking DNA. The sample includes 350,000 to 550,000 distinct CDR3 sequences. Sequencing was done on a sample of blood. The receptors here all came from a human donor with ulcerative colitis or Crohn's disease, or a healthy co-twin of an affected twin (not recorded which).

V usage is TRBV5-5 and J usage is TRBJ2-1; as DNA is missing, the TRBD2 call by TCRdb cannot be tested. The germline V gene encodes CDR1 SGHKS and CDR2 YYEKEE (reference sequence). This CDR3 region has 16 residues. The CDR3 here is CASSKSSGGMSNEQFF.

The chain joins TRBV18 to TRBJ2-5. The germline gives CDR1 KGHSH, CDR2 LQKENI. The CDR3 contains 15 residues. CDR3 sequence: CASSPPTAYQETQYF.

The V and J genes are TRBV14 and TRBJ2-5; checking the TCRdb D call of TRBD1 is not possible without DNA. Germline CDR1 SGHDN, CDR2 FVKESK. This CDR3 region has 16 residues. CDR3 sequence: CASSQPLQASRETQYF.

The chain joins TRBV30 to TRBJ2-1; TCRdb gives TRBD2 as the D gene, but with no DNA this cannot be confirmed. Germline-derived CDR1 and CDR2 are GTSNPN and SVGIG (reference sequence). CDR3 length equals 14 residues. The CDR3 protein is CAWILAGGYGEQFF.

The chain is built from TRBV20-1 and TRBJ2-7; TCRdb gives TRBD2 as the D gene, but with no DNA this cannot be confirmed. Germline V CDR1 and CDR2: DFQATT, SNEGSKA (reference sequence). CDR3 length: 14 amino acids. CDR3 protein: CSAIAGVSGYEQYF.

This rearrangement joins TRBV4-3 to TRBJ2-7; the D call from TCRdb, TRBD2, cannot be confirmed without DNA. CDR1 and CDR2 from the germline V gene are LGHNA and YSLEER. This CDR3 is built from 15 residues. CDR3 residues: CASSHLAGSSYEQYF.